This TCR beta chain derives from a study of blood T cell repertoires in COVID-19. In the study's own analysis: By means of reference gene primer amplification, nucleated cell counts were estimated. The data were produced by immunoSEQ multiplex PCR, yet TCRdb's version contains in-frame clones alone and is incomplete. V, J and clone size are taken as reported in that table, and D and trimming were inferred from the DNA itself. The sample has some 67,000 clones; roughly 73% are singletons. The table lists this clone with a count of one. The CDR3 covers 13 residues. CDR1 and CDR2 (germline): ENHRY, SYGVKD. Trimming removed 8 bases from V and 5 bases from J; junction bases left unmatched: 7.

Sequenced input: peripheral blood. The chain couples TRBV10-3 to TRBJ1-1, with 8 bases lining up with TRBD1. This TCR came from a woman in her fifties or sixties with acute or convalescent COVID-19. The CDR3 reads CAIQGQGATEAFF. The CDR3 DNA reads TGTGCCATCCAAGGACAGGGTGCGACTGAAGCTTTCTTT.